This is a list of T cell receptor beta chains from one sample in a study of molecular identifiers for immune sequencing clone quantification. In TCRdb, the PCR reads were re-called with MiXCR into one record per CDR3 protein. The sample contains just under 650,000 distinct CDR3 sequences, 15% to 20% of which appear only once. Input material: naive CD8+ T cells from blood, with Jurkat cell RNA spiked in. These receptors came from a human donor in good health. Some libraries in this study had Jurkat cell RNA spiked in. Each CDR3 is given with its conserved first and last residue. D genes are given only for firm matches. Part of the rows lack a size; the others show once, few, many or a class for expanded clones.

clone_size | j_call | d_call | v_call | cdr3_aa | cdr3_nt
many | TRBJ2-3 | - | TRBV9 | CASSNWEADTQYF | TGTGCCAGCAGCAATTGGGAGGCAGATACGCAGTATTTT
once | TRBJ2-1 | TRBD1 | TRBV12-3/TRBV12-4 | CASSQSRDRRDEQFF | TGTGCCAGCAGCCAAAGCCGGGACAGGCGCGATGAGCAGTTCTTC
many | TRBJ2-1 | TRBD2 | TRBV7-9 | CASSLVLAGGGEQFF | TGTGCCAGCAGCTTAGTCCTAGCGGGGGGCGGTGAGCAGTTCTTC
many | TRBJ2-3 | TRBD2 | TRBV28 | CASSLFFAGDADTQYF | TGTGCCAGCAGTTTATTTTTTGCGGGAGACGCAGATACGCAGTATTTT
- | TRBJ1-4 | - | TRBV5-6 | CASSLLGKNEKLFF | TGTGCCAGCAGCTTGCTCGGGAAGAATGAAAAACTGTTTTTT
many | TRBJ2-7 | TRBD2 | TRBV28 | CASSKLAVIPYEQYF | TGTGCCAGCAGTAAGCTAGCGGTTATTCCCTACGAGCAGTACTTC
many | TRBJ2-3 | - | TRBV25-1 | CASTPVGVAPTDTQYF | TGTGCCAGCACCCCGGTGGGAGTTGCTCCCACAGATACGCAGTATTTT
many | TRBJ2-7 | TRBD1 | TRBV27 | CASSLYRGQYEQYF | TGTGCCAGCAGTTTGTACAGGGGGCAATACGAGCAGTACTTC
- | TRBJ2-1 | TRBD2 | TRBV6-5 | CASSSSLASGNEQFF | TGTGCCAGCAGTTCCTCCCTCGCTAGCGGTAATGAGCAGTTCTTC
- | TRBJ1-2 | - | TRBV4-1 | CASSQVRLGSSYGYTF | TGCGCCAGCAGCCAAGTACGACTAGGGAGTAGCTATGGCTACACCTTC
many | TRBJ2-2 | - | TRBV7-9 | CASSPPRLGSNTGELFF | TGTGCCAGCAGCCCCCCTAGACTTGGGTCCAACACCGGGGAGCTGTTTTTT
few | TRBJ2-7 | TRBD1 | TRBV12-3/TRBV12-4 | CASRSPGTGVGDYEQYF | TGTGCCAGCAGAAGTCCCGGGACAGGGGTAGGGGACTACGAGCAGTACTTC
- | TRBJ1-2 | - | TRBV12-3/TRBV12-4 | CVSNQGTGGYTF | TGTGTCAGCAACCAAGGGACCGGCGGCTACACCTTC
few | TRBJ2-3 | TRBD2 | TRBV7-9 | CASSRTSGGSADTQYF | TGTGCCAGCAGCCGGACTAGCGGGGGGAGCGCAGATACGCAGTATTTT
once | TRBJ1-5 | - | TRBV2 | CASQMSGLAGGHSPLNTQHF | TGTGCCAGCCAAATGTCGGGGCTAGCGGGAGGCCACTCGCCATTGAATACGCAGCATTTT
many | TRBJ1-2 | - | TRBV7-2 | CASTMTDPDYTF | TGTGCCAGCACTATGACAGACCCTGACTACACCTTC
once | TRBJ1-2 | TRBD1 | TRBV29-1 | CSAYAGQGTYGYTF | TGCAGCGCCTACGCGGGACAGGGGACTTATGGCTACACCTTC
many | TRBJ2-3 | TRBD2 | TRBV7-9 | CASSLSGSRTDTQYF | TGTGCCAGCAGCCTTAGCGGGAGCCGCACAGATACGCAGTATTTT
many | TRBJ2-3 | - | TRBV14 | CASSQGPPSPTDTQYF | TGTGCCAGCAGCCAAGGTCCTCCGTCGCCCACAGATACGCAGTATTTT
many | TRBJ1-3 | - | TRBV19 | CASSILASGNTIYF | TGTGCCAGTAGTATTCTGGCATCTGGAAACACCATATATTTT
- | TRBJ2-4 | - | TRBV30 | CAWSELAKNIQYF | TGTGCCTGGAGTGAACTAGCCAAAAACATTCAGTACTTC
many | TRBJ1-1 | - | TRBV6-5 | CASSYPGQEAFF | TGTGCCAGCAGTTACCCGGGACAAGAAGCTTTCTTT
few | TRBJ2-5 | TRBD2 | TRBV4-1 | CASSHPGLAGETQYF | TGCGCCAGCAGCCACCCGGGACTAGCAGGGGAGACCCAGTACTTC
many | TRBJ2-6 | - | TRBV24-1 | CATSGGRTGANVLTF | TGTGCCACCAGTGGGGGGAGGACCGGGGCCAACGTCCTGACTTTC
- | TRBJ2-7 | TRBD1 | TRBV30 | CAWSRGTGVYEQYF | TGTGCCTGGAGCAGGGGGACAGGAGTTTACGAGCAGTACTTC
many | TRBJ2-7 | - | TRBV6-6 | CASRDLRYEQYF | TGTGCCAGCAGAGACCTTCGATACGAGCAGTACTTC
many | TRBJ2-5 | - | TRBV25-1 | CASSDWSGIGETQYF | TGTGCCAGCAGTGATTGGTCAGGGATAGGAGAGACCCAGTACTTC
once | TRBJ1-2 | TRBD1 | TRBV28 | CASSLQGAGCGYTF | TGTGCCAGCAGCCTACAGGGGGCCGGCTGTGGCTACACCTTC
few | TRBJ1-5 | - | TRBV6-4 | CATPRGREKNQPQHF | TGTGCCACCCCCCGGGGCAGGGAAAAAAATCAGCCCCAGCATTTT
many | TRBJ1-1 | - | TRBV9 | CASSVGEGDLSMNTEAFF | TGTGCCAGCAGCGTAGGGGAAGGGGACCTTTCCATGAACACTGAAGCTTTCTTT
many | TRBJ2-5 | TRBD2 | TRBV13 | CASSFSRLAGYQETQYF | TGTGCCAGCAGCTTTTCAAGACTAGCGGGGTACCAAGAGACCCAGTACTTC
- | TRBJ2-4 | TRBD1 | TRBV28 | CASSCYSGQGQNIQYF | TGTGCCAGCAGTTGCTATTCGGGACAGGGTCAAAACATTCAGTACTTC
few | TRBJ2-7 | - | TRBV3-2 | CASSHARDPFYEQYF | TGTGCCAGCAGTCATGCCCGGGACCCATTCTACGAGCAGTACTTC
few | TRBJ2-1 | TRBD2 | TRBV6-5 | CASSHPGLAGTQIKGNEQFF | TGTGCCAGCAGTCATCCGGGACTAGCGGGCACGCAGATTAAGGGGAATGAGCAGTTCTTC
- | TRBJ1-3 | - | TRBV12-3/TRBV12-4 | CASREGRSSGNTIHF | TGTGCCAGCAGAGAGGGCAGGAGCTCTGGAAACACCATACATTTT
many | TRBJ2-3 | - | TRBV5-1 | CASSFSPGGGVGTDTQYF | TGCGCCAGCAGCTTCTCCCCCGGGGGCGGGGTCGGCACAGATACGCAGTATTTT
few | TRBJ1-2 | - | TRBV18 | CASSPPSGFGYTF | TGTGCCAGCTCACCACCGAGTGGGTTCGGCTACACCTTC
- | TRBJ1-5 | - | TRBV4-3 | CASSQDWGFSNQPQHF | TGCGCCAGCAGCCAAGATTGGGGATTCAGCAATCAGCCCCAGCATTTT
many | TRBJ2-3 | - | TRBV4-3 | CASSQDRAALSDTQYF | TGCGCCAGCAGCCAAGACCGCGCAGCCCTGTCAGATACGCAGTATTTT
many | TRBJ1-5 | TRBD1 | TRBV6-2/TRBV6-3 | CASSPWDSRPQHF | TGTGCCAGCAGTCCGTGGGACAGCCGACCCCAGCATTTT
many | TRBJ2-3 | TRBD1 | TRBV24-1 | CATSDFFQGAGDTQYF | TGTGCCACCAGTGATTTCTTCCAGGGGGCCGGGGATACGCAGTATTTT
many | TRBJ2-3 | TRBD2 | TRBV29-1 | CSAISGNTDTQYF | TGCAGCGCCATTAGCGGGAACACAGATACGCAGTATTTT